These 14 T cell receptor beta chains originate from one sample sequenced in a study of blood T cell repertoires in COVID-19. Produced via immunoSEQ multiplex PCR; TCRdb's table is partial and in-frame only. The top ten clones hold over 1.3% of a sample with hundreds of thousands of clones, 75% to 90% of them seen once. Sequenced material: peripheral blood. The receptors were gathered from a woman in her twenties or thirties with active or convalescent COVID-19.

The chain carries TRBV29-1 and TRBJ2-1, with TRBD2 identical over 7 bases. Germline V lookup: CDR1 SQVTM, CDR2 ANQGSEA. V trimming: 3 bases; J trimming: 12 bases; junction bases outside the gene matches: 20. CDR3 size: 16 residues. In DNA form, the CDR3 reads TGCAGCGTTGAGGGAGTGGCGGGGGAGCTTACAATGACGCAGTTCTTC. Protein sequence: CSVEGVAGELTMTQFF.

This CDR3 reads CASSKGQGGNQPQHF. The DNA of the CDR3 is TGTGCCAGCAGCAAAGGACAGGGCGGCAATCAGCCCCAGCATTTT. The chain joins TRBV7-9 to TRBJ1-5; 8 bases map to TRBD1. Germline V lookup: CDR1 SEHNR, CDR2 FQNEAQ (reference sequence). This CDR3 is built from 15 residues. V lost 5 bases and J lost 2; bases outside the gene matches: 5.

The V call is TRBV4-1, the J call TRBJ1-2; TRBD1 is a possible D gene (5 bases). The CDR3 is made up of 15 amino acids. Germline assignment: CDR1 MGHRA and CDR2 YSYEKL. V shed 1 base and J shed 5 bases, with 14 bases lying between them. The CDR3 protein is CASSQARDFDYGYTF. DNA for the CDR3: TGCGCCAGCAGCCAAGCGCGGGACTTTGATTATGGCTACACCTTC.

The chain recombines TRBV6-5 with TRBJ1-1; a possible D gene is TRBD1 (5 bases). The V end lost 5 bases, the J end lost 4 bases, and 17 bases lay between the germline ends. CDR3 length: 15 residues. Germline V gene sequence: CDR1 MNHEY, CDR2 SVGAGI. The CDR3 coding sequence is TGTGCCAGCAGTATCGTCGGGCGGGGGGGCACTGAAGCTTTCTTT. It specifies CASSIVGRGGTEAFF.

In its sample, this clone was seen a few times. This chain connects TRBV5-6 to TRBJ1-5; D is undetermined. The CDR3 contains 14 residues. V gave up 0 bases and J gave up 0 bases, with 4 bases separating them. Germline loops: CDR1 SGHDT, CDR2 YYEEEE. The CDR3 sequence is CASSLGSSNQPQHF. Written as DNA, the CDR3 is TGTGCCAGCAGCTTGGGCAGTAGCAATCAGCCCCAGCATTTT.

V usage is TRBV7-2 and J usage is TRBJ1-2; TRBD1 aligns across 7 bases. Losses at the gene ends were 5 bases for V and 4 bases for J; bases not matched to a gene: 7. The germline V gene has CDR1 SGHTA and CDR2 FQGNSA. This CDR3 comprises 14 residues. Here the CDR3 DNA reads TGTGCCAGCAGCCTGGTGGGACAGATCTATGGCTACACCTTC. It specifies CASSLVGQIYGYTF.

In this sample, this clone turned up a few times. The chain joins TRBV20-1 to TRBJ2-5, with no clear D. The CDR3 is 11 amino acids. Trimming removed 8 bases from V and 5 bases from J, with 12 bases in between. The germline V gene encodes CDR1 DFQATT and CDR2 SNEGSKA (reference sequence). The CDR3 bases are TGCAGTCCTGTGGTTGCGGAGACCCAGTACTTC. This sequence encodes CSPVVAETQYF.

The chain has TRBV27 and TRBJ2-3, with TRBD2 matching over 13 bases. V trimming: 6 bases; J trimming: 3 bases; junction bases outside the gene matches: 3. Germline CDR1 and CDR2: MNHEY and SMNVEV (reference sequence). The CDR3 runs 15 residues. The CDR3 DNA reads as TGTGCCAGCAGGGCGGGACTAGCGGGGACAGATACGCAGTATTTT. This translates into CASRAGLAGTDTQYF.

The chain joins TRBV7-2 to TRBJ2-7, with D perhaps TRBD2 (6 bases). Per the germline V gene, CDR1 is SGHTA and CDR2 is FQGNSA. V was trimmed by 1 base and J by 3 bases, leaving 10 bases between them. The CDR3 runs 14 residues. CDR3 protein: CASSLDRGSYEQYF. Written as DNA, the CDR3 is TGTGCCAGCAGCTTAGATCGGGGGAGCTACGAGCAGTACTTC.

The rearrangement uses TRBV14 and TRBJ1-2; 8 nucleotides line up with TRBD1. This CDR3 spans 14 amino acids. Unmatched junction bases numbered 2, after V lost 3 bases and J lost 2 bases. Germline CDR1 SGHDN, CDR2 FVKESK. The DNA of the CDR3 is TGTGCCAGCAGCCATCAGGGGGCAAACTATGGCTACACCTTC. Translated, it gives CASSHQGANYGYTF.

Only a few counts were recorded for this clone. The DNA for the CDR3 is TGTGCCTGGACCCCCACTAGCGGGAGAACGAACGGGGAGCTGTTTTTT. Translation: CAWTPTSGRTNGELFF. This chain connects TRBV30 to TRBJ2-2; TRBD2 agrees at 11 bases. With 4 bases clipped from V and 7 bases from J, the junction kept 11 bases outside the gene matches. Germline V gene lookup returns CDR1 GTSNPN and CDR2 SVGIG (reference sequence). CDR3 length: 16 amino acids. Drawing the rest from reference TRBV30 and TRBJ2-2, the complete variable domain is SQTIHQWPATLVQPVGSPLSLECTVEGTSNPNLYWYRQAAGRGLQLLFYSVGIGQISSEVPQNLSASRPQDRQFILSSKKLLLSDSGFYLCAWTPTSGRTNGELFFGEGSRLTVL.

The chain employs TRBV30 and TRBJ2-5, with 7 bases fitting TRBD2. From germline, CDR1 is GTSNPN and CDR2 SVGIG (reference sequence). The CDR3 consists of 14 residues. Trimming removed 0 bases from V and 4 bases from J; junction bases left unmatched: 5. CDR3: CAWSVGAGLETQYF. In DNA, the CDR3 is TGTGCCTGGAGTGTTGGAGCGGGATTAGAGACCCAGTACTTC.

This clone has just a few counts. CDR3 sequence (DNA): TGTGCCAGCAGCTCAGGGACAGAGTCCCTAGAGACCTATAATTCACCCCTCCACTTT. Its translation is CASSSGTESLETYNSPLHF. The rearrangement joins TRBV13 to TRBJ1-6; 7 bases fit TRBD1. After removal of 4 bases from V and 2 bases from J, the junction contained 14 bases not matched to a gene. This CDR3 region has 19 residues. Germline assignment: CDR1 PRHDT and CDR2 FYEKMQ (reference sequence). Variable domain in full (rest from reference TRBV13 and TRBJ1-6): AAGVIQSPRHLIKEKRETATLKCYPIPRHDTVYWYQQGPGQDPQFLISFYEKMQSDKGSIPDRFSAQQFSDYHSELNMSSLELGDSALYFCASSSGTESLETYNSPLHFGNGTRLTVT.

J is TRBJ1-1 and V is TRBV6-2 or TRBV6-3, with TRBD1 as a possible D gene (5 bases). The CDR3 spans 12 residues. Per the germline V gene, CDR1 is MNHEY and CDR2 is SVGEGT. Trimming removed 4 bases from V and 11 bases from J, with 14 bases in between. CDR3 DNA: TGTGCCAGCAGTTCTTACGGGACTCCGGCTTTCTTT. Encoded protein: CASSSYGTPAFF.